The T cell receptor beta chain described here comes from a study of T-cell memory formation after mild COVID-19. Study-wide context: For the most part, TCR clusters were specific to one donor. Whole-study results and caveats: CD4+ clones that contracted lay mainly in CM and EM; CD8+ ones lay in EMRA.

TCRdb processed the 5' RACE reads anew with MiXCR; each CDR3 protein has one entry. There are roughly 400,000 distinct CDR3 sequences in the sample; around a sixth occur only once, and roughly a fifth lies in the top ten. As to this clonotype: The antigen is not known.

The source material was PBMCs or a T cell subset sorted from them (not recorded which). This receptor was obtained from a man younger than 35 who had mild COVID-19 (a few samples of this study predate the infection). Cell type and time point are not known.

The CDR3 bases are TGTGCCAGCAGCCATGGTCAGGCCTACGAGCAGTACTTC. Amino acid sequence: CASSHGQAYEQYF. The rearrangement uses TRBV3-1 and TRBJ2-7; D not certain. The CDR3 is 13 amino acids. The germline V gene has CDR1 LGHDT and CDR2 YNNKEL (reference sequence). Trimming pared 3 bases from V and 2 bases from J, leaving 8 bases between.